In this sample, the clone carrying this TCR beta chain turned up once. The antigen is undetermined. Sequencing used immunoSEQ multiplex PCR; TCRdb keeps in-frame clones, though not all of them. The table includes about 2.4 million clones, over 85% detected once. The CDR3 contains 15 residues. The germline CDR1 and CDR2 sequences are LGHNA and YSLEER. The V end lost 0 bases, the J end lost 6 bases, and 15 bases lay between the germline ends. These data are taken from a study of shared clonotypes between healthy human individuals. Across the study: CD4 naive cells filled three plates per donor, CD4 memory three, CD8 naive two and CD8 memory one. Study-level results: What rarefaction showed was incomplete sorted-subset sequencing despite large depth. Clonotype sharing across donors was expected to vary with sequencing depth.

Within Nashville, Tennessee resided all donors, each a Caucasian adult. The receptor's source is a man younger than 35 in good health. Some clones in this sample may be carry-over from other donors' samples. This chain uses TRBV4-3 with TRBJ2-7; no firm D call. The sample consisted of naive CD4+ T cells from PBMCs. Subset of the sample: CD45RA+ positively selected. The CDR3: CASSQEAQIGAEQYF. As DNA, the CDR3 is TGCGCCAGCAGCCAAGAGGCCCAGATTGGAGCCGAGCAGTACTTC.